This T cell receptor (beta chain) was found in a study of cytomegalovirus exposure and HLA in healthy donors. Losses at the gene ends were 2 bases for V and 0 bases for J; bases not matched to a gene: 2. CDR1 and CDR2 (germline): SGHTA, FQGTGA. The CDR3 length is 17 residues. It was with 60 Vbeta and 13 Jbeta primers that the PCR ran. Some clones are missing from TCRdb's copy, which holds only in-frame ones; the method was immunoSEQ multiplex PCR. This sample has some 100,000 clones, with approximately 73% found just once. Of note for this clone: Its antigen is undetermined.

This cohort consisted of healthy bone marrow donors. Study-level results: Several of the most significant clusters were apparently associated with common viral pathogens in a later analysis.

This sequence joins TRBV7-3 and TRBJ2-6, with 9 positions matching TRBD1. The sample was PBMCs. This clonotype originated in a woman aged 50 to 65 in good health and CMV-seropositive. The CDR3 bases are TGTGCCAGCAGCTTAGAGGGACAGGGCTCTGGGGCCAACGTCCTGACTTTC. Protein sequence: CASSLEGQGSGANVLTF.